This T cell receptor (beta chain) was recorded in a study of T cell responses to AZD1222 COVID-19 vaccine. Study results and caveats: Donors were chiefly white British, with a greater number of females, and clonal diversity was perhaps underestimated. It was only a handful of AZD1222 recipients who were seropositive at baseline. Across the whole spike, CD4 TCRs peaked at regions 160-218 and 743-854.

Trimming removed 10 bases from V and 1 base from J; junction bases left unmatched: 9. This CDR3 is built from 14 residues. Germline V gene sequence: CDR1 LNHDA, CDR2 SQIVND (reference sequence). A single count supports this clone. The antigen remains undetermined. Clones were read by immunoSEQ multiplex PCR, and TCRdb kept only the in-frame ones, dropping some. The data show 140,000 to 150,000 clones, nearly 90% seen once. The chain carries TRBV19 and TRBJ2-7; 8 bases align to TRBD2. Sequenced here: peripheral blood, sampled 28 days after the second dose of the MenACWY control vaccine. The receptor comes from an adult who received the MenACWY meningococcal vaccine as a control. In DNA form, the CDR3 reads TGTGCCACCAATCCGGGACTAGAGTCCTACGAGCAGTACTTC. Encoded protein: CATNPGLESYEQYF.